This T cell receptor beta chain came from a study of human thymus T cells. Some clones are missing from TCRdb's copy, which holds only in-frame ones; the method was immunoSEQ multiplex PCR. The table has some 80,000 clones, around 96% seen once; the top ten hold roughly 0.03%. With 0 bases removed from V and 2 bases from J, the gap between germline ends came to 11 bases. The CDR3 totals 15 residues. Germline-derived CDR1 and CDR2 are MNHEY and SVGAGI. Resected material from corrective heart surgery provided the thymus tissue analysed. The rearrangement uses TRBV6-5 and TRBJ2-7; D might be TRBD1 (5 bases). The receptor comes from a boy in the first two years of life with a congenital heart defect but otherwise immunologically healthy. The specimen sequenced was thymus tissue. CDR3 nucleotides: TGTGCCAGCAGTTACTCAGGGGCTACCCCCTACGAGCAGTACTTC. It codes for CASSYSGATPYEQYF.